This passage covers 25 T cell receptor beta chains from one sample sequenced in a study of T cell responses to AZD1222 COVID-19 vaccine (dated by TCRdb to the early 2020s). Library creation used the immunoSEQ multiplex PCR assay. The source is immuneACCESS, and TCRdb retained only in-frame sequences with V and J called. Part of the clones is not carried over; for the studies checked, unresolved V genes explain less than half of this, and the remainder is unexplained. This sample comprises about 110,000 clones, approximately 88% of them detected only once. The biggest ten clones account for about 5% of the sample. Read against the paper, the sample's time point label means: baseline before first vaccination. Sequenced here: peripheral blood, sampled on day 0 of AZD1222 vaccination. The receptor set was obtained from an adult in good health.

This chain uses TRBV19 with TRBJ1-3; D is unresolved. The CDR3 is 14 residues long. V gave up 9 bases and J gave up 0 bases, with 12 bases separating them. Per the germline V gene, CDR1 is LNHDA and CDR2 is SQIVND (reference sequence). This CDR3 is CASDDGYSGNTIYF. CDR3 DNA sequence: TGTGCCAGCGATGATGGGTACTCTGGAAACACCATATATTTT.

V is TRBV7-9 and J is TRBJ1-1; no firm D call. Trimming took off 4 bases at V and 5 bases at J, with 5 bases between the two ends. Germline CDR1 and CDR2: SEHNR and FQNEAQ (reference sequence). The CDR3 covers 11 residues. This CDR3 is CASSSLTEAFF. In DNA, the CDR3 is TGTGCCAGCAGCTCCTTAACTGAAGCTTTCTTT.

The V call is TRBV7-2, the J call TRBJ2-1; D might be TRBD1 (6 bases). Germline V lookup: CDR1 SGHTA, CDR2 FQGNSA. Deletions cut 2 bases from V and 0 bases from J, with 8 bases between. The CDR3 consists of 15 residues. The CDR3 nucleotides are TGTGCCAGCAGCTTAATAGGGGGCTCCTACAATGAGCAGTTCTTC. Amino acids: CASSLIGGSYNEQFF.

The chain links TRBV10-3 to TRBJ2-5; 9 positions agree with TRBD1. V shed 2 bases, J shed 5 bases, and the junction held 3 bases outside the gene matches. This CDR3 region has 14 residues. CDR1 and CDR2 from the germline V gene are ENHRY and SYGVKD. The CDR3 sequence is CAISETGGAETQYF. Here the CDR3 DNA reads TGTGCCATCAGTGAGACAGGGGGCGCGGAGACCCAGTACTTC.

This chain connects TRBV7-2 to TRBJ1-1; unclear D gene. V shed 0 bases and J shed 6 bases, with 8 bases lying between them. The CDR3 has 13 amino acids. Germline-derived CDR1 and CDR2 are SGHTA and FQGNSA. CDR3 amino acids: CASSLAPPAEAFF. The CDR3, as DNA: TGTGCCAGCAGCTTAGCTCCTCCGGCTGAAGCTTTCTTT.

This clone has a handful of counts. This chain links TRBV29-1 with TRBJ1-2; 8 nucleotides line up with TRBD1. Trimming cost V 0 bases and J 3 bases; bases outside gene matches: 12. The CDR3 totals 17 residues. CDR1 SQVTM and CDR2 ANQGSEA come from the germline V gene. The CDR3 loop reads CSVEDRGSQGAYYGYTF. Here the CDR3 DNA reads TGCAGCGTTGAAGATCGAGGTTCGCAGGGGGCTTACTATGGCTACACCTTC. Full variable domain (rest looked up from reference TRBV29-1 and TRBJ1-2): SAVISQKPSRDICQRGTSLTIQCQVDSQVTMMFWYRQQPGQSLTLIATANQGSEATYESGFVIDKFPISRPNLTFSTLTVSNMSPEDSSIYLCSVEDRGSQGAYYGYTFGSGTRLTVV.

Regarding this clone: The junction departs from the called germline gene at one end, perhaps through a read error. DNA of the CDR3: TGTGCCAGCACCTTAAGGGCAGGGGGCAGCAATCAGCCCCAGCATTTT. Its protein is CASTLRAGGSNQPQHF. The chain employs TRBV13 and TRBJ1-5; 8 bases are a match to TRBD1. This CDR3 contains 16 residues. From germline, CDR1 is PRHDT and CDR2 FYEKMQ (reference sequence).

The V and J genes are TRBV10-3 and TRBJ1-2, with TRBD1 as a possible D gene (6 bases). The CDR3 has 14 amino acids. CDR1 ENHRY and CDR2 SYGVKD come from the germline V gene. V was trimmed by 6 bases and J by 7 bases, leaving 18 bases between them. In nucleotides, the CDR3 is TGTGCCATCAGCCAGTCGGGGGCGCTTGGTGGCTACACCTTC. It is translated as CAISQSGALGGYTF.

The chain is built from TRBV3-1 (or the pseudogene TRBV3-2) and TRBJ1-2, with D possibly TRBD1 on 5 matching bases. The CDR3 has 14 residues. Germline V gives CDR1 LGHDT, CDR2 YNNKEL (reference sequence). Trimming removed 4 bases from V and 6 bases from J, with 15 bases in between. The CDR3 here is CASSPWQEDNGYTF. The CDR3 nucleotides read TGTGCCAGCAGCCCTTGGCAGGAGGACAATGGCTACACCTTC.

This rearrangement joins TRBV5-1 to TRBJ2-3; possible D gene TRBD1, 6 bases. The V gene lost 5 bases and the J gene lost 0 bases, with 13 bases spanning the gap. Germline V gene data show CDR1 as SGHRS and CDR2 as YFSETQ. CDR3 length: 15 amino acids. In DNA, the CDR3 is TGCGCCAGCAGACCGGACAGCACTAGCACAGATACGCAGTATTTT. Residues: CASRPDSTSTDTQYF. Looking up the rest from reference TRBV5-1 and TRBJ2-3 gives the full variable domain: KAGVTQTPRYLIKTRGQQVTLSCSPISGHRSVSWYQQTPGQGLQFLFEYFSETQRNKGNFPGRFSGRQFSNSRSEMNVSTLELGDSALYLCASRPDSTSTDTQYFGPGTRLTVL.

The CDR3 loop is CASSGQNQETQYF. The CDR3, as DNA: TGTGCCAGCAGCGGACAGAACCAAGAGACCCAGTACTTC. V usage is TRBV7-9 and J usage is TRBJ2-5, with a possible D match to TRBD1 (6 bases). Per germline, CDR1 SEHNR and CDR2 FQNEAQ (reference sequence). The V end was cut by 5 bases, the J end by 0 bases, with 7 bases between. This CDR3 is 13 amino acids long.

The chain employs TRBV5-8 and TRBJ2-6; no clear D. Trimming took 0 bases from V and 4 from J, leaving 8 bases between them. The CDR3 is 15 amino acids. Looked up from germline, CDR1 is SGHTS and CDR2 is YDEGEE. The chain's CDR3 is CASSLVGFGANVLTF. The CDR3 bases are TGTGCCAGCAGCTTGGTGGGGTTCGGGGCCAACGTCCTGACTTTC. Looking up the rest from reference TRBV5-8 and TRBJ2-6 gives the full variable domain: EAGVTQSPTHLIKTRGQQATLRCSPISGHTSVYWYQQALGLGLQFLLWYDEGEERNRGNFPPRFSGRQFPNYSSELNVNALELEDSALYLCASSLVGFGANVLTFGAGSRLTVL.

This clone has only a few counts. The CDR3 DNA reads as TGTGCCAGCAGGGCAAGGGGGAACACTGAAGCTTTCTTT. This translates into CASRARGNTEAFF. This chain links TRBV6-5 with TRBJ1-1; TRBD1 might be the D (5 bases). Germline loops: CDR1 MNHEY, CDR2 SVGAGI. The CDR3 has 13 amino acids. V was cut by 6 bases and J by 1 base, with 9 bases left in between.

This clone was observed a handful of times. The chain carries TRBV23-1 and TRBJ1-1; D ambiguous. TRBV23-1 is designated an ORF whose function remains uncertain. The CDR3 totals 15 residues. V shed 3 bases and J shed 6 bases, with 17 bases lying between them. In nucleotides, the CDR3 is TGCGCCAGCAGTCACGGTATGGGGAGCGTTGCTGAAGCTTTCTTT. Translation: CASSHGMGSVAEAFF.

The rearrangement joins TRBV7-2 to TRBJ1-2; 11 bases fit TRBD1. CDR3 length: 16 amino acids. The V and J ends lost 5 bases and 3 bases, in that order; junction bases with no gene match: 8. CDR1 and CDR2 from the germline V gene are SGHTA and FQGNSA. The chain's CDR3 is CASSPHGTGGDYGYTF. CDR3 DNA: TGTGCCAGCAGCCCCCATGGGACAGGGGGAGACTATGGCTACACCTTC.

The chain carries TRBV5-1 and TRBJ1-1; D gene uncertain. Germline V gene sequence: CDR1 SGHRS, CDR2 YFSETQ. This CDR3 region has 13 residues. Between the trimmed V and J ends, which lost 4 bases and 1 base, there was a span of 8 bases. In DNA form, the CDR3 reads TGCGCCAGCAGCATTGCCCAGAACACTGAAGCTTTCTTT. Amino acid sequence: CASSIAQNTEAFF.

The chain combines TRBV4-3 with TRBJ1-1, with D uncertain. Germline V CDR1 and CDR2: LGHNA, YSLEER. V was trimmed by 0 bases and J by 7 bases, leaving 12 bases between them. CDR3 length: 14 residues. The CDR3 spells CASSQDLEGSEAFF. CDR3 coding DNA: TGCGCCAGCAGCCAAGACCTAGAAGGGAGTGAAGCTTTCTTT.

CDR3 residues: CASSEALGGPPGYTF. In DNA, the CDR3 is TGTGCCAGCAGTGAGGCCTTGGGGGGGCCGCCTGGCTACACCTTC. The chain is built from TRBV6-1 and TRBJ1-2; D might be TRBD1 (6 bases). CDR1 and CDR2 from the germline V gene are MNHNS and SASEGT. Trimming stripped 3 bases from V and 7 bases from J, with 18 bases between. This CDR3 is 15 amino acids long.

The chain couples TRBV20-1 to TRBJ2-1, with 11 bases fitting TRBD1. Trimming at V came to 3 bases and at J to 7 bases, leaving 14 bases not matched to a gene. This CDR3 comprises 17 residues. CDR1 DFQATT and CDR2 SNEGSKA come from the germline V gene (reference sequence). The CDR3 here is CSASLGTGGLLGNEQFF. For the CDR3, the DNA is TGCAGTGCTAGTCTCGGGACAGGGGGGCTCCTGGGTAATGAGCAGTTCTTC.

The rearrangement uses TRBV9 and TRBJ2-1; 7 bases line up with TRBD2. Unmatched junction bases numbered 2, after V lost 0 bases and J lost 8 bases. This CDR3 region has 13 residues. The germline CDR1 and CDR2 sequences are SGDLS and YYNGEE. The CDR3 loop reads CASSVGGGDEQFF. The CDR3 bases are TGTGCCAGCAGCGTAGGCGGGGGAGATGAGCAGTTCTTC.

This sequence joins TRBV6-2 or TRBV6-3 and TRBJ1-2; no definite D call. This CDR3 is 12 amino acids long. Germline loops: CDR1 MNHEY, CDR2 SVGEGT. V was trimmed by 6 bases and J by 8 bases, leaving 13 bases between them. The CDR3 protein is CASSDYPLGYTF. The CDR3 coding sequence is TGTGCCAGCAGCGATTATCCATTAGGCTACACCTTC.

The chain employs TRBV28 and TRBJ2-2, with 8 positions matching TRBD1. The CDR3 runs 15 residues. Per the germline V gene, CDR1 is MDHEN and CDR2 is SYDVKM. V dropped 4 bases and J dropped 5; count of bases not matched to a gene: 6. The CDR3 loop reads CASSYQGARTGELFF. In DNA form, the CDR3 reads TGTGCCAGCAGTTACCAGGGGGCGCGAACCGGGGAGCTGTTTTTT.

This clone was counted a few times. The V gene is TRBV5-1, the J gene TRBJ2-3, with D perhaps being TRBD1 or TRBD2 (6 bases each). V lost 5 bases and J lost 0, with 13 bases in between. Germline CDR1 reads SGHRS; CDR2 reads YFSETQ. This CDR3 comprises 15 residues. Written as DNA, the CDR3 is TGCGCCAGCAGGCGGGACATTTCTAGCACAGATACGCAGTATTTT. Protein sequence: CASRRDISSTDTQYF. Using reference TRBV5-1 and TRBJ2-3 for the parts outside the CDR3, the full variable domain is KAGVTQTPRYLIKTRGQQVTLSCSPISGHRSVSWYQQTPGQGLQFLFEYFSETQRNKGNFPGRFSGRQFSNSRSEMNVSTLELGDSALYLCASRRDISSTDTQYFGPGTRLTVL.

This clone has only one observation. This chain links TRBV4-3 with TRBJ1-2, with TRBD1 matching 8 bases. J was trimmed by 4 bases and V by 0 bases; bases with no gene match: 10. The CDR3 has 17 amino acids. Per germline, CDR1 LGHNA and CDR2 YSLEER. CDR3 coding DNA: TGCGCCAGCAGCCAAGAGACAGGGGTGACCGCCGTCTATGGCTACACCTTC. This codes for CASSQETGVTAVYGYTF.

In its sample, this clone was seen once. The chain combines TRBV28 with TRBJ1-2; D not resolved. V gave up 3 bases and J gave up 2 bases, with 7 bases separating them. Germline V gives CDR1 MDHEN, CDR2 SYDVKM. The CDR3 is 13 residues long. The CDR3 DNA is TGTGCCAGCAGTTTGCTAGTAAACTATGGCTACACCTTC. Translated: CASSLLVNYGYTF.